The entry below describes one TCR beta chain. The antigen remains unidentified. V lost 5 bases and J lost 12, with 19 bases in between. CDR3 length: 13 amino acids. In germline, CDR1 is SGHDT, CDR2 YYEEEE. This sample is drawn from a study of cytomegalovirus exposure and HLA in healthy donors. Findings of the study overall: A later analysis linked a missense variant in DCLRE1C to the trimming of TCR beta V and J genes. Later analysis identified several of the most significant clusters that appeared linked to common viral pathogens.

The PCR was carried out with 60 Vbeta primers and 13 Jbeta primers. Per the authors' pipeline: A follow-up analysis tallied about 80 million unique TCR beta chains, some 9.9 million shared. The table came from immunoSEQ multiplex PCR; TCRdb's copy has only in-frame clones and leaves some out. D and trimming were read from the DNA, whereas the V and J calls and clone size are those reported in that table. The profile shows 210,000 or so clones, more than 75% of them singletons. The sequencing sample was made of PBMCs. The V gene is TRBV5-6, the J gene TRBJ2-3; a weak D match, TRBD2 (5 bases). The source is a man aged 30-40 years in good health and CMV-seronegative. The CDR3, as DNA: TGTGCCAGCAGGGCCCCGGGAACCAAACGCCAGTATTTT. Amino acids: CASRAPGTKRQYF.